This T cell receptor (beta chain) was captured in a study of response to subunit inactivated influenza vaccine. The CDR3 covers 15 residues. The germline gives CDR1 SGHRS, CDR2 YFSETQ. After removal of 4 bases from V and 4 bases from J, the junction contained 7 bases not matched to a gene. Study findings and constraints: A suggestion made by the authors is that each seasonal influenza vaccination recruits few new T cells.

This clonotype was seen more than once but under ten times. The antigen remains unidentified. TCRdb reanalysed the RT-PCR reads using MiXCR and keeps one entry per CDR3 protein. The sample shows approximately 500,000 distinct CDR3 sequences, approximately 12% of them seen only once. This receptor was taken from a man over 45 who received an inactivated influenza vaccine. V usage is TRBV5-1 and J usage is TRBJ1-2; TRBD1 matches 10 bases. The material was PBMCs from blood, obtained 40 to 50 days after vaccination. The CDR3 DNA reads as TGCGCCAGCAGCCCGGGACAGGGGTATCCCTATGGCTACACCTTC. It specifies CASSPGQGYPYGYTF. The variable domain in full, completed from reference TRBV5-1 and TRBJ1-2, reads KAGVTQTPRYLIKTRGQQVTLSCSPISGHRSVSWYQQTPGQGLQFLFEYFSETQRNKGNFPGRFSGRQFSNSRSEMNVSTLELGDSALYLCASSPGQGYPYGYTFGSGTRLTVV.